This T cell receptor (beta chain) originates from a study of blood T cell repertoires in COVID-19. For the study at large: There were acute and convalescent COVID-19 samples, and they came from the United States, Italy and Spain. T cells, B-cell-depleted T cells, or PBMCs provided the cDNA or gDNA that served as material.

V trimming: 5 bases; J trimming: 7 bases; junction bases outside the gene matches: 9. This CDR3 has 14 amino acids. Germline CDR1 and CDR2: MNHEY and SMNVEV (reference sequence). Authors' analysis steps: Amplification from reference gene primers served as the basis for estimated nucleated cell counts. Clones were read by immunoSEQ multiplex PCR, and TCRdb kept only the in-frame ones, dropping some. V, J and clone size are taken as reported in that table, and D and trimming were inferred from the DNA itself. Among 200,000 to 250,000 clones listed, 80% were seen once. Sequencing used peripheral blood. The chain employs TRBV27 and TRBJ1-2; TRBD1 agrees at 8 bases. This receptor was obtained from a human donor in a cohort sampled during active COVID-19. CDR3 sequence: CASSPSDRAAGYTF. The CDR3, as DNA: TGTGCCAGCAGTCCCTCGGACAGGGCTGCTGGCTACACCTTC.